These 26 T cell receptor beta chains came from one sample sequenced in a study of T cell clonotyping in hematopoietic cell transplantation. Noted time point: recipient sample about 28 days before transplant, after cytoreduction. The assay was immunoSEQ multiplex PCR, and TCRdb's table has in-frame clones only and misses some. The data show approximately 39,000 clones, over 85% seen once. Source: peripheral blood mononuclear cells, taken before stem cell transplant. The receptors were gathered from a middle-aged man with chronic myeloid leukemia. Some clones in this sample may be carry-over from other donors' samples.

V and J are TRBV6-6 and TRBJ2-7; tentative D call: TRBD2 (6 bases). Germline V gives CDR1 MNHNY, CDR2 SVGAGI (reference sequence). V was trimmed by 6 bases and J by 5 bases, leaving 14 bases between them. This CDR3 has 13 amino acids. The CDR3 is CASSFPGLNEQYF. The CDR3 DNA sequence: TGTGCCAGCAGCTTCCCGGGACTCAACGAGCAGTACTTC.

A note on this clone: This sample includes further DNA sequences coding for the same CDR3. The chain couples TRBV4-1 to TRBJ2-1; the D is unclear. The CDR3 extends over 13 amino acids. In germline, CDR1 is MGHRA, CDR2 YSYEKL. V gave up 0 bases and J gave up 4 bases, with 4 bases separating them. The CDR3 DNA follows: TGCGCCAGCAGCCAAGATCCGTACAATGAGCAGTTCTTC. This sequence encodes CASSQDPYNEQFF.

This chain joins TRBV27 and TRBJ2-3; 14 nucleotides match TRBD2. Trimming at V came to 6 bases and at J to 3 bases, leaving 2 bases not matched to a gene. This CDR3 region has 15 residues. In germline, CDR1 is MNHEY, CDR2 SMNVEV (reference sequence). The CDR3 coding sequence is TGTGCCAGCAGCCGACTAGCGGGGGGGACAGATACGCAGTATTTT. Its translation: CASSRLAGGTDTQYF.

The gene calls are TRBV19 and TRBJ1-5; no definite D call. The germline CDR1 and CDR2 sequences are LNHDA and SQIVND (reference sequence). This CDR3 comprises 12 residues. V was clipped by 6 bases and J by 6 bases, with 9 bases between them. CDR3 residues: CASRAKGQPQHF. In DNA, the CDR3 is TGTGCCAGTAGAGCTAAAGGTCAGCCCCAGCATTTT. Full variable domain (rest looked up from reference TRBV19 and TRBJ1-5): DGGITQSPKYLFRKEGQNVTLSCEQNLNHDAMYWYRQDPGQGLRLIYYSQIVNDFQKGDIAEGYSVSREKKESFPLTVTSAQKNPTAFYLCASRAKGQPQHFGDGTRLSIL.

The sample holds a few counts of this clone. The V call is TRBV28, the J call TRBJ1-4; 8 bases agree with TRBD1. After removal of 4 bases from V and 4 bases from J, the junction contained 8 bases not matched to a gene. The CDR3 totals 16 residues. Germline assignment: CDR1 MDHEN and CDR2 SYDVKM. For the CDR3, the DNA is TGTGCCAGCAGTTCCCCTCAGGGGGCGCGTAATGAAAAACTGTTTTTT. It codes for CASSSPQGARNEKLFF.

This clone was counted a single time. This rearrangement joins TRBV29-1 to TRBJ1-1, with 9 bases matching TRBD1. The CDR3 has 14 amino acids. The trim removed 5 bases at V and 5 bases at J, leaving 9 bases unmatched. The germline V gene encodes CDR1 SQVTM and CDR2 ANQGSEA. The CDR3 DNA follows: TGCAGCGTTAATGTACAGGGGGCAGGAACTGAAGCTTTCTTT. Translated: CSVNVQGAGTEAFF.

The J gene is TRBJ2-1, the V gene TRBV11-3, with D uncertain. The CDR3 extends over 13 amino acids. CDR1 and CDR2 from the germline V gene are SGHNT and YENEEA. V was trimmed by 1 base and J by 5 bases, leaving 6 bases between them. CDR3 coding DNA: TGTGCCAGCAGCTTAGGCCCAAACAATGAGCAGTTCTTC. This sequence encodes CASSLGPNNEQFF.

The gene calls are TRBV28 and TRBJ1-6; 7 positions match TRBD1. In germline, CDR1 is MDHEN, CDR2 SYDVKM. The CDR3 extends over 14 amino acids. The V gene end was trimmed by 10 bases and the J gene end by 6 bases; junction bases not matched to a gene: 9. The CDR3 region has the DNA TGTGCCACAAACAGGGGAGTAAGTAATTCACCCCTCCACTTT. Translation gives CATNRGVSNSPLHF. Using reference TRBV28 and TRBJ1-6 for the parts outside the CDR3, the full variable domain is DVKVTQSSRYLVKRTGEKVFLECVQDMDHENMFWYRQDPGLGLRLIYFSYDVKMKEKGDIPEGYSVSREKKERFSLILESASTNQTSMYLCATNRGVSNSPLHFGNGTRLTVT.

The chain has TRBV2 and TRBJ1-1; tentatively, D is TRBD1 (6 bases). Germline CDR1 reads SNHLY; CDR2 reads FYNNEI. The CDR3 contains 13 residues. V was shortened by 5 bases and J by 6 bases, with 13 bases between the two germline ends. CDR3 in amino acids: CASSKGTFPEAFF. CDR3 coding DNA: TGTGCCAGCAGTAAAGGGACATTCCCTGAAGCTTTCTTT.

This chain connects TRBV29-1 to TRBJ2-3; D possibly corresponds to TRBD1 (5 bases). Looked up from germline, CDR1 is SQVTM and CDR2 is ANQGSEA. This CDR3 has 14 residues. V gave up 2 bases and J gave up 3 bases, with 12 bases separating them. This CDR3 reads CSVERDTGTDTQYF. The CDR3 DNA sequence: TGCAGCGTTGAAAGGGATACAGGAACAGATACGCAGTATTTT.

The CDR3: CASSQVPYGYTF. The CDR3 nucleotides read TGTGCCAGCAGCCAAGTCCCCTATGGCTACACCTTC. The chain joins TRBV14 to TRBJ1-2; D not resolved. The V gene's germline CDR1 is SGHDN and CDR2 FVKESK. The CDR3 runs 12 residues. V lost 1 base and J 4 bases, leaving 4 bases between the germline ends.

The V and J genes are TRBV6-5 and TRBJ1-2; D is perhaps TRBD1 (5 bases). From germline, CDR1 is MNHEY and CDR2 SVGAGI. There are 14 residues in the CDR3. V was shortened by 11 bases and J by 3 bases, with 19 bases between the two germline ends. CDR3 bases: TGTGCCGTTCACTCGTGGCAGGGTCACTATGGCTACACCTTC. Amino acids: CAVHSWQGHYGYTF.

The CDR3 sequence is CASSFPSGTGDTEAFF. The CDR3 DNA sequence: TGTGCCAGCAGCTTTCCGTCCGGGACAGGGGACACTGAAGCTTTCTTT. The V gene is TRBV7-8, the J gene TRBJ1-1; 10 bases agree with TRBD1. Germline trimming cut 3 bases from V and 3 bases from J; bases unmatched to any gene: 7. CDR1 and CDR2 (germline): SGHVS, FQNEAQ. There are 16 residues in the CDR3.

The genes are TRBV4-1 and TRBJ2-7, with D hard to call. The CDR3 length is 15 residues. Trimming left V 0 bases short and J 2 bases short, with 11 bases between. Germline V CDR1 and CDR2: MGHRA, YSYEKL. The chain's CDR3 is CASSQDSTHPYEQYF. The CDR3 DNA reads as TGCGCCAGCAGCCAAGATTCGACGCATCCCTACGAGCAGTACTTC.

V and J are TRBV6-5 and TRBJ2-5, with 12 bases matching TRBD2. The trim removed 4 bases at V and 0 bases at J, leaving 3 bases unmatched. Germline values: CDR1 MNHEY, CDR2 SVGAGI. CDR3 length: 16 amino acids. For the CDR3, the DNA is TGTGCCAGCAGTTCCAGACTAGCGGGGGACCAAGAGACCCAGTACTTC. Protein sequence: CASSSRLAGDQETQYF.

This clone was counted once. The V gene is TRBV29-1, the J gene TRBJ1-2; D unclear. The CDR3 contains 12 residues. V lost 3 bases and J lost 3, with 8 bases in between. Germline V CDR1 and CDR2: SQVTM, ANQGSEA. This CDR3 is CSVEGLDYGYTF. As DNA, the CDR3 is TGCAGCGTTGAGGGTCTTGACTATGGCTACACCTTC.

J is TRBJ2-1 and V is TRBV5-1; 7 bases agree with TRBD2. Germline assignment: CDR1 SGHRS and CDR2 YFSETQ. Germline trimming cut 4 bases from V and 13 bases from J; bases unmatched to any gene: 11. The CDR3 length is 13 residues. The CDR3 spells CASSTAQSAGQFF. In DNA form, the CDR3 reads TGCGCCAGCAGCACCGCGCAATCAGCGGGACAGTTCTTC.

The rearrangement uses TRBV7-2 and TRBJ2-4; D is possibly TRBD2 (5 bases). Trimming removed 5 bases from V and 1 base from J, with 21 bases in between. Germline V CDR1 and CDR2: SGHTA, FQGNSA. The CDR3 consists of 18 residues. The CDR3 here is CASSVGPRGEMAKNIQYF. As DNA, the CDR3 is TGTGCCAGCAGCGTAGGTCCCCGGGGTGAAATGGCCAAAAACATTCAGTACTTC.

The CDR3 coding sequence is TGTGCCAGCAGCCGGGACACCAACTATGGCTACACCTTC. Its translation: CASSRDTNYGYTF. The chain employs TRBV14 and TRBJ1-2; tentatively, D is TRBD1 (6 bases). V lost 4 bases, J lost 2 bases, and 8 bases lay in between. From germline, CDR1 is SGHDN and CDR2 FVKESK. This CDR3 is built from 13 residues.

The rearrangement joins TRBV28 to TRBJ2-3; tentatively, D is TRBD2 (5 bases). Trimming took 6 bases from V and 1 from J, leaving 14 bases between them. CDR1 is MDHEN, CDR2 SYDVKM, per germline. The CDR3 extends over 15 amino acids. This CDR3 is CASSLPRGRTDTQYF. CDR3 DNA sequence: TGTGCCAGCAGCCTACCCCGGGGTCGCACAGATACGCAGTATTTT.

The V and J genes are TRBV2 and TRBJ1-4, with 9 nucleotides matching TRBD1. The V gene end was trimmed by 5 bases and the J gene end by 7 bases; junction bases not matched to a gene: 8. Germline V gene lookup returns CDR1 SNHLY and CDR2 FYNNEI. The CDR3 length is 15 residues. The CDR3 DNA follows: TGTGCCAGCAGTCCACGCCGACAGGGGGGTGAAAAACTGTTTTTT. It encodes CASSPRRQGGEKLFF.

The V call is TRBV6-6, the J call TRBJ2-4; D might be TRBD1 (6 bases). The V and J ends lost 4 bases and 7 bases respectively, with 11 bases between them. The CDR3 length is 13 residues. CDR1 is MNHNY, CDR2 SVGAGI, per germline (reference sequence). The CDR3 coding sequence is TGTGCCAGCAGTTTAGGGCAGGGGAACATTCAGTACTTC. Protein product: CASSLGQGNIQYF.

The chain is built from TRBV5-1 and TRBJ2-7; maybe TRBD1 (5 bases). The germline gives CDR1 SGHRS, CDR2 YFSETQ. The CDR3 consists of 14 residues. V lost 0 bases to trimming and J lost 4 bases, with 11 bases between them. The CDR3 nucleotides read TGCGCCAGCAGCTTGGTAAGGGGTTCTTACGAGCAGTACTTC. Protein sequence: CASSLVRGSYEQYF.

V is TRBV5-1 and J is TRBJ2-6; 7 nucleotides match TRBD1. Germline lookup yields CDR1 SGHRS and CDR2 YFSETQ. The J segment lost 0 bases and the V segment lost 0 bases, leaving 9 bases of the junction unmatched. The CDR3 spans 19 residues. In DNA, the CDR3 is TGCGCCAGCAGCTTGGTCGGCACAGGGGATTACTCTGGGGCCAACGTCCTGACTTTC. Amino acids: CASSLVGTGDYSGANVLTF.

CDR3 amino acids: CASSLQGISGNTIYF. The CDR3 nucleotides are TGTGCCAGCAGCTTACAGGGAATCTCTGGAAACACCATATATTTT. The chain joins TRBV5-4 to TRBJ1-3, with D possibly TRBD1 on 6 matching bases. V lost 2 bases and J 0 bases, leaving 9 bases between the germline ends. CDR1 and CDR2 from the germline V gene are SGHNT and YYREEE (reference sequence). This CDR3 has 15 amino acids.

V gene TRBV4-1 combines with J gene TRBJ1-2, with unresolved D. Looked up from germline, CDR1 is MGHRA and CDR2 is YSYEKL. V was trimmed by 1 base and J by 2 bases, leaving 8 bases between them. The CDR3 totals 14 residues. The CDR3 loop reads CASSQAGINYGYTF. CDR3 nucleotides: TGCGCCAGCAGCCAAGCGGGCATCAACTATGGCTACACCTTC.